Presented here are 20 T cell receptor beta chains from one specimen sequenced in a study of cytomegalovirus exposure and HLA in healthy donors. Researchers ran the PCR with 60 Vbeta and 13 Jbeta primers. Here immunoSEQ multiplex PCR was the method, and the copy in TCRdb shows in-frame clones only, minus some. The sample has over 85,000 clones, roughly four fifths seen once. Material: PBMCs. The receptors originated from a man aged 35-49 years in good health and CMV-seronegative.

CDR3 coding DNA: TGCGCCAGCAGCCCGGGGACAGGGGGCGCCGGCACTGAAGCTTTCTTT. Translating gives CASSPGTGGAGTEAFF. The chain links TRBV5-1 to TRBJ1-1, with 12 bases aligning to TRBD1. V gave up 4 bases and J gave up 4 bases; unmatched junction bases: 8. CDR1 and CDR2 (germline): SGHRS, YFSETQ. This CDR3 contains 16 residues.

The chain carries TRBV28 and TRBJ2-7; tentative D call: TRBD2 (6 bases). This CDR3 has 15 amino acids. V lost 7 bases and J 4 bases, leaving 20 bases between the germline ends. The germline V gene has CDR1 MDHEN and CDR2 SYDVKM. CDR3 in DNA: TGTGCCAGCACCATTGGGACGTCGGGGGTGTACGAGCAGTACGTC. Translating gives CASTIGTSGVYEQYV.

The chain is built from TRBV27 and TRBJ2-1, with D tentatively TRBD1 (5 bases). Trimming removed 3 bases at V and 5 bases at J, with 11 bases between. CDR3 length: 14 residues. Germline V CDR1 and CDR2: MNHEY, SMNVEV (reference sequence). CDR3 protein: CASSFSDSNNEQFF. In DNA, the CDR3 is TGTGCCAGCAGTTTTTCCGACAGCAACAATGAGCAGTTCTTC.

The chain recombines TRBV12-5 with TRBJ2-1; tentative D call: TRBD2 (6 bases). The CDR3 extends over 17 amino acids. Trimming took off 2 bases at V and 0 bases at J, with 14 bases between the two ends. From germline, CDR1 is LGHNT and CDR2 FRNRAP. DNA for the CDR3: TGTGCTAGTGGTTTGACCCCGGACGGGAGCTCCTACAATGAGCAGTTCTTC. It yields the protein CASGLTPDGSSYNEQFF. Full variable domain (rest looked up from reference TRBV12-5 and TRBJ2-1): DARVTQTPRHKVTEMGQEVTMRCQPILGHNTVFWYRQTMMQGLELLAYFRNRAPLDDSGMPKDRFSAEMPDATLATLKIQPSEPRDSAVYFCASGLTPDGSSYNEQFFGPGTRLTVL.

This chain links TRBV30 with TRBJ2-5; possibly TRBD1 for D (6 bases). This CDR3 contains 12 residues. Per the germline V gene, CDR1 is GTSNPN and CDR2 is SVGIG (reference sequence). The CDR3, as DNA: TGTGCTGGACAGTACCTCCAAGAGACCCAGTACTTC. Protein: CAGQYLQETQYF.

The rearrangement uses TRBV7-6 and TRBJ2-2; 14 bases match TRBD2. Trimming at V came to 2 bases and at J to 4 bases, leaving 18 bases not matched to a gene. Germline CDR1 SGHVS, CDR2 FNYEAQ. The CDR3 has 22 residues. The CDR3 DNA is TGTGCCAGCAGCTTATGGGCAGTGGGACTAGCGGGGGAAACCCAAAGCACCGGGGAGCTGTTTTTT. It translates to CASSLWAVGLAGETQSTGELFF.

This clone was recorded a few times. The chain couples TRBV6-5 to TRBJ1-1; no definite D call. Deletions cut 6 bases from V and 1 base from J, with 9 bases between. The germline V gene encodes CDR1 MNHEY and CDR2 SVGAGI. The CDR3 spans 13 residues. CDR3 coding DNA: TGTGCCAGCAGGCGGACTGCGAACACTGAAGCTTTCTTT. It encodes CASRRTANTEAFF.

The V and J genes are TRBV5-4 and TRBJ2-1; a weak D match, TRBD1 (5 bases). Deletions cut 0 bases from V and 9 bases from J, with 10 bases between. The germline V gene encodes CDR1 SGHNT and CDR2 YYREEE (reference sequence). This CDR3 spans 13 amino acids. CDR3 amino acids: CASSLAGRGEQFF. CDR3 bases: TGTGCCAGCAGCTTGGCGGGTAGGGGTGAGCAGTTCTTC.

The rearrangement uses TRBV5-5 and TRBJ1-2; 9 positions agree with TRBD1. Unmatched junction bases numbered 7, after V lost 4 bases and J lost 3 bases. There are 15 residues in the CDR3. Germline lookup yields CDR1 SGHKS and CDR2 YYEKEE (reference sequence). This chain's CDR3 is CASSQTGGADYGYTF. CDR3 sequence (DNA): TGTGCCAGCAGCCAAACAGGGGGCGCGGACTATGGCTACACCTTC.

DNA of the CDR3: TGCGCCACCTCTCCCGGAGCGGGGTCTTCTATCTACGAGCAGTACTTC. Protein sequence: CATSPGAGSSIYEQYF. The chain is built from TRBV5-1 and TRBJ2-7, with 7 bases matching TRBD2. Per germline, CDR1 SGHRS and CDR2 YFSETQ. V trimming: 9 bases; J trimming: 3 bases; junction bases outside the gene matches: 18. This CDR3 comprises 16 residues.

This chain links TRBV7-3 with TRBJ2-2, with 10 bases fitting TRBD1. With 4 bases clipped from V and 5 bases from J, the junction kept 1 base outside the gene matches. This CDR3 has 14 amino acids. Germline loops: CDR1 SGHTA, CDR2 FQGTGA. The chain's CDR3 is CASSSGQGTGELFF. CDR3 DNA sequence: TGTGCCAGCAGCTCGGGACAGGGGACCGGGGAGCTGTTTTTT.

The chain is built from TRBV4-3 and TRBJ1-1; 11 bases are shared with TRBD1. The length of the CDR3 is 15 residues. Germline values: CDR1 LGHNA, CDR2 YSLEER. After removal of 3 bases from V and 1 base from J, the junction contained 1 base not matched to a gene. The CDR3 nucleotides read TGCGCCAGCAGCCAGGGGACAGGGGGGAACACTGAAGCTTTCTTT. The encoded protein is CASSQGTGGNTEAFF.

The chain links TRBV15 to TRBJ2-1; D is perhaps TRBD2 (5 bases). V dropped 3 bases and J dropped 4 bases, with 7 bases sitting between them. CDR3 size: 13 residues. In germline, CDR1 is LNHNV, CDR2 YYDKDF (reference sequence). The CDR3 bases are TGTGCCACCAGCAGTACTAGTTACAATGAGCAGTTCTTC. It yields the protein CATSSTSYNEQFF.

This clone was recorded a few times. V and J are TRBV5-6 and TRBJ2-1; D remains ambiguous. CDR3 length: 13 residues. The V end was cut by 0 bases, the J end by 4 bases, with 5 bases between. Germline CDR1 is SGHDT and CDR2 is YYEEEE. The chain's CDR3 is CASSLALYNEQFF. In DNA, the CDR3 is TGTGCCAGCAGCTTGGCTCTTTACAATGAGCAGTTCTTC. The full variable domain, in which reference TRBV5-6 and TRBJ2-1 provide the parts outside the CDR3, is DAGVTQSPTHLIKTRGQQVTLRCSPKSGHDTVSWYQQALGQGPQFIFQYYEEEERQRGNFPDRFSGHQFPNYSSELNVNALLLGDSALYLCASSLALYNEQFFGPGTRLTVL.

A single count supports this clone. The chain employs TRBV19 and TRBJ1-6; D unresolved. The CDR3 is 15 residues long. The germline V gene encodes CDR1 LNHDA and CDR2 SQIVND (reference sequence). Trimming took 5 bases from V and 6 from J, leaving 14 bases between them. The CDR3 region is CASSPRGRLNSPLHF. As DNA, the CDR3 is TGTGCCAGTAGTCCCCGCGGCCGACTTAATTCACCCCTCCACTTT.

V and J are TRBV30 and TRBJ2-2; D is perhaps TRBD1 (6 bases). V lost 0 bases to trimming and J lost 2 bases, with 7 bases between them. There are 14 residues in the CDR3. CDR1 and CDR2 from the germline V gene are GTSNPN and SVGIG (reference sequence). As DNA, the CDR3 is TGTGCCTGGAGTGTAGGGGGAAACACCGGGGAGCTGTTTTTT. It is translated as CAWSVGGNTGELFF.

The rearrangement uses TRBV6-5 and TRBJ2-1; the D is unclear. Trimming left V 0 bases short and J 4 bases short, with 4 bases between. CDR3 length equals 13 residues. Germline assignment: CDR1 MNHEY and CDR2 SVGAGI. CDR3 loop: CASSYSAYNEQFF. CDR3 DNA sequence: TGTGCCAGCAGTTACTCGGCATACAATGAGCAGTTCTTC.

There are a few counts of this clone. V and J are TRBV7-3 and TRBJ1-1; 8 positions match TRBD1. Germline CDR1 is SGHTA and CDR2 is FQGTGA. This CDR3 contains 14 residues. V shed 5 bases and J 1 base; nucleotides not matched to a gene: 3. The CDR3 nucleotides are TGTGCCAGCAGCACTACAGGGGGGAACACTGAAGCTTTCTTT. Residues: CASSTTGGNTEAFF.

The V call is TRBV10-3, the J call TRBJ1-1, with unresolved D. CDR1 ENHRY and CDR2 SYGVKD come from the germline V gene. Between the trimmed V and J ends, which lost 4 bases and 6 bases, there was a span of 12 bases. The CDR3 has 13 amino acids. CDR3 region: CAISGGRGPEAFF. The CDR3 coding sequence is TGTGCCATCAGTGGCGGGAGAGGACCTGAAGCTTTCTTT.

The chain combines TRBV19 with TRBJ2-3, with TRBD2 identical over 9 bases. Germline CDR1 is LNHDA and CDR2 is SQIVND (reference sequence). Trimming took 5 bases from V and 5 from J; bases not matched to a gene: 14. This CDR3 has 17 amino acids. The CDR3 is CASSPYRGSGGRDTQYF. CDR3 sequence (DNA): TGTGCCAGTAGTCCCTATAGGGGTAGCGGGGGCAGAGATACGCAGTATTTT.